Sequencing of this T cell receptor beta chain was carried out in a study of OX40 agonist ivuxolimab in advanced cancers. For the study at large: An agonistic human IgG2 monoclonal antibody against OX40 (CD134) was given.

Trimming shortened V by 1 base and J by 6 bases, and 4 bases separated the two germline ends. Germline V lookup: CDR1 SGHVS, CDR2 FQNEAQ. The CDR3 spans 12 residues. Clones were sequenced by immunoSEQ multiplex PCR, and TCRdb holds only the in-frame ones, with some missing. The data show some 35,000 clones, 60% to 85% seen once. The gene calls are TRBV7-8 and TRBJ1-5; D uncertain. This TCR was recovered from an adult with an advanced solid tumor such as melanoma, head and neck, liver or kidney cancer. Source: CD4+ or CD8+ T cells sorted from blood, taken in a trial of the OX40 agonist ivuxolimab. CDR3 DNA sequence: TGTGCCAGCAGCTTAGAGCTTCAGCCCCAGCATTTT. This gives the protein CASSLELQPQHF.